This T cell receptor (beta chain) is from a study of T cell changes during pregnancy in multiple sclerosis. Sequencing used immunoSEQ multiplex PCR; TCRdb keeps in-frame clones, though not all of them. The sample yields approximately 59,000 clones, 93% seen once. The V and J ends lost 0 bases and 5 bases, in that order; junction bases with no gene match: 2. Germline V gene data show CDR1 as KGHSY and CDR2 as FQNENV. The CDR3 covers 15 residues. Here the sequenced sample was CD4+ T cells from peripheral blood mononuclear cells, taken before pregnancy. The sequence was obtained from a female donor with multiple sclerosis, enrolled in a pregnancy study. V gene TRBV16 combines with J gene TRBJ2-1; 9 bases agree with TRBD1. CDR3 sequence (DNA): TGTGCCAGCAGCCAATCTCGACAGGGGGACAATGAGCAGTTCTTC. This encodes CASSQSRQGDNEQFF.